The rows below give T cell receptor beta chains drawn from one sample of a study of blood T cell repertoires in COVID-19. The assay was immunoSEQ multiplex PCR, and TCRdb's table has in-frame clones only and misses some. This sample has approximately 210,000 clones, with 80% to 85% found just once. The source material was peripheral blood. These receptors were obtained from a human donor in a cohort sampled during active COVID-19. Each CDR3 is given with its conserved first and last residue. A D gene is named only where the DNA matches it firmly. Expanded clones get a size class; other rows say once, few or many, or leave the size out.

>TRBV7-9|TRBJ2-3|-|-
TGTGCCAGCACCATAGATGATACGCAGTATTTT
CASTIDDTQYF
>TRBV19|TRBJ1-6|TRBD1|-
TGTGCCAGTAGATCCGGGACAGGGACCTATAATTCACCCCTCCACTTT
CASRSGTGTYNSPLHF
>TRBV30|TRBJ1-5|-|once
TGTGCCTGGAGTAAGAACTATAATCAGCCCCAGCATTTT
CAWSKNYNQPQHF
>TRBV6-4|TRBJ1-2|-|few
TGTGCCAGCAGTGACTCCCCCGCAGTCTCGGGCTACACCTTC
CASSDSPAVSGYTF
>TRBV21-1|TRBJ2-1|-|-
TGTGCCAGCACCATGGGGACTAGCGGGATTGGTGAGCAGTTCTTC
CASTMGTSGIGEQFF
>TRBV24-1|TRBJ2-3|TRBD2|-
TGTGCCACCAGTGGCCCTAGCGGAGATACGCAGTATTTT
CATSGPSGDTQYF
>TRBV6-1|TRBJ2-1|TRBD2|-
TGTGCCAGCAGTGAAACGGGAGACGGGGGGAATGAGCAGTTCTTC
CASSETGDGGNEQFF
>TRBV24-1|TRBJ2-3|TRBD2|-
TGTGCCACCAGGGGGACTAGCGGGGACACAGATACGCAGTATTTT
CATRGTSGDTDTQYF
>TRBV30|TRBJ2-4|TRBD2|-
TGTGCCTGTGGTGGCGGGAGTTCATGGAAAAACATTCAGTACTTC
CACGGGSSWKNIQYF
>TRBV9|TRBJ2-3|TRBD2|-
TGTGCCAGCAGCGTGGGTAGCGGGGGTCCTAGCACAGATACGCAGTATTTT
CASSVGSGGPSTDTQYF
>TRBV19|TRBJ1-1|-|-
TGTGCCAGTAGTATCTCGTTGAGGAACACTGAAGCTTTCTTT
CASSISLRNTEAFF
>TRBV4-1|TRBJ1-5|-|-
TGCGCCAGCAGCCAAGCAGTCCGCTATCAGCCCCAGCATTTT
CASSQAVRYQPQHF
>TRBV10-3|TRBJ2-2|-|-
TGTGCCATCAGTAGCGACCCCGGGGAGCTGTTTTTT
CAISSDPGELFF
>TRBV3-1/TRBV3-2|TRBJ2-1|-|-
TGTGCCAGCAGCCAAGACAGATACAATTATGTGTTCTTC
CASSQDRYNYVFF
>TRBV3-1/TRBV3-2|TRBJ2-5|-|once
TGTGCCAGCAGCCAATTAACTAGGTTCCAAGAGACCCAGTACTTC
CASSQLTRFQETQYF
>TRBV27|TRBJ2-1|TRBD2|-
TGTGCCAGCAGTCCGACCCGGGGACTAGCGGGGGCCCTCTACAATGAGCAGTTCTTC
CASSPTRGLAGALYNEQFF
>TRBV27|TRBJ1-6|-|-
TGTGCCAGCAGGAACAACGACGGGTCCGAGTTTTTACCCCTCCACTTT
CASRNNDGSEFLPLHF
>TRBV28|TRBJ1-2|-|-
TGTGCCAGCAAGTACAGGATTAACTATGGCTACACCTTC
CASKYRINYGYTF
>TRBV19|TRBJ2-7|-|few
TGTGCCAGTATCGGGGAGCCCACCTACGAGCAGTACTTC
CASIGEPTYEQYF
>TRBV5-1|TRBJ2-4|-|-
TGCGCCAGCAGCGGTACAGGGATGTCGGATAGAAACATTCAGTACTTC
CASSGTGMSDRNIQYF
>TRBV2|TRBJ1-6|TRBD1|-
TGTGCCAGCAGTGACGAGACAGGGAATTCACCCCTCCACTTT
CASSDETGNSPLHF
>TRBV27|TRBJ2-1|-|-
TGTGCCAGCAGCCCCTACCTTGAGACTACCAATGAGCAGTTCTTC
CASSPYLETTNEQFF
>TRBV4-1|TRBJ2-2|TRBD2|-
TGCGCCAGCAGCCAAGAGCAGCGGGAGTCCACCGGGGAGCTGTTTTTT
CASSQEQRESTGELFF
>TRBV7-9|TRBJ2-3|TRBD2|once
TGTGCCAGCACCCTCGGGGGGGGACGTGACACAGATACGCAGTATTTT
CASTLGGGRDTDTQYF
>TRBV4-2|TRBJ1-4|TRBD1|-
TGTGCCAGCAGCCCGACAGGGAAAGCAACTAATGAAAAACTGTTTTTT
CASSPTGKATNEKLFF
>TRBV6-5|TRBJ2-3|-|-
TGTGCCAGCGGAGAGGACGCGGAGGGTACGCAGTATTTT
CASGEDAEGTQYF
>TRBV18|TRBJ2-2|TRBD1|-
TGTGCCAGCTCAGCTCGACAGGGTGGCACCGGGGAGCTGTTTTTT
CASSARQGGTGELFF
>TRBV2|TRBJ2-1|-|-
TGTGCCAGCAGTGTCGAGGCGGAGCAGTTCTTC
CASSVEAEQFF
>TRBV5-1|TRBJ1-2|-|-
TGCGCCAGCAGCTGGACCGGGGGGCTCTCTGGCTACACCTTC
CASSWTGGLSGYTF
>TRBV4-1|TRBJ1-3|TRBD1|few
TGCGCCAGCAGCCAGGGACAGCACTCTTCGGGAAACACCATATATTTT
CASSQGQHSSGNTIYF
>TRBV6-5|TRBJ1-5|-|few
TGTGCCAGCAACCCGACACCGGGGGGTCAGCCCCAGCATTTT
CASNPTPGGQPQHF
>TRBV15|TRBJ1-5|-|-
TGTGCCACCAGCAAGGCAGGGGCCAATCAGCCCCAGCATTTT
CATSKAGANQPQHF
>TRBV9|TRBJ2-5|TRBD1|-
TGTGCCAGCAGCGTTGGGACAGGGGGAGGAGAGACCCAGTACTTC
CASSVGTGGGETQYF
>TRBV14|TRBJ2-1|-|-
TGTGCCAGCAGCCAAGATCCCCCGGGAAGTAGTGAGCAGTTCTTC
CASSQDPPGSSEQFF
>TRBV5-5|TRBJ2-7|TRBD1|-
TGTGCCAGCAGCTTGGCCGGACAGGGGGATCTCTACGAGCAGTACTTC
CASSLAGQGDLYEQYF
>TRBV5-4|TRBJ2-3|TRBD1|-
TGTGCCAGCAGTTTGGACAGGGCAGCAGATACGCAGTATTTT
CASSLDRAADTQYF
>TRBV18|TRBJ2-1|TRBD1|-
TGTGCCAGCTCACCACCGGTCGGGACAGGGGGCTTGAATGAGCAGTTCTTC
CASSPPVGTGGLNEQFF
>TRBV24-1|TRBJ2-3|TRBD2|-
TGTGCCACCAGTGATGGACGGGGTGAGGTTTCAAGCGGGATAACAGATACGCAGTATTTT
CATSDGRGEVSSGITDTQYF
>TRBV10-3|TRBJ1-4|TRBD1|-
TGTGCCATCAGTGGGACAGGTTATAATGAAAAACTGTTTTTT
CAISGTGYNEKLFF
>TRBV2|TRBJ2-1|TRBD2|-
TGTGCCAGCAGTGTTGGGGCTAGCGGGAGAATTGAGCAGTTCTTC
CASSVGASGRIEQFF